This T cell receptor (beta chain) stems from a study of T cells in Graves' hyperthyroidism and ophthalmopathy. Exclusion criteria comprised uncontrolled infection, other autoimmune disease, pregnancy or lactation. The germline gives CDR1 SGHAT, CDR2 FQDESV (reference sequence). CDR3 length: 15 residues. Trimming shortened V by 1 base and J by 11 bases, and 20 bases separated the two germline ends. This clonotype was counted many times. RNA transcripts served as the template for amplifying TCR beta CDR3 regions. First-round RT-PCR with HTBI primers amplified the TCR CDR3 region. TCRdb re-called the multiplex PCR reads through MiXCR, storing one row per CDR3 protein. The data contain around 700,000 distinct CDR3 sequences, 15% to 20% of them singletons.

The specimen sequenced was blood. This TCR was sampled from a woman between 45 and 60 years old with Graves' hyperthyroidism that later progressed to Graves' ophthalmopathy. The chain links TRBV11-1 to TRBJ1-1; the D gene is possibly TRBD1 (5 bases). CDR3 DNA: TGTGCCAGCAGCTTAGTTGGCGGGGCCGACGGCGGGGCTTTCTTT. Encoded protein: CASSLVGGADGGAFF.